This T cell receptor (beta chain) was sequenced for a study of CD8 T cells in ankylosing spondylitis. Germline V gene sequence: CDR1 SGDLS, CDR2 YYNGEE. V was cut by 6 bases and J by 1 base, with 10 bases left in between. The CDR3 is 14 residues long. With respect to this clonotype: Its specificity is unknown.

Quantitative 5'-RACE with molecular barcodes generated TCR beta libraries. TCRdb used MiXCR to reprocess the 5' RACE reads, holding one entry per CDR3 protein. In the table there are around 770,000 distinct CDR3 sequences, roughly 20% of which are singletons. Whole-study findings and limits: It was reported that disease-linked clones were significantly enriched in matched ankylosing spondylitis synovial fluid. In reactive arthritis synovial fluid and blood, some motif variants had been reported before. With a CD8+ phenotype, disease-linked clones were relatively rare in peripheral blood. The study identified a TCR beta motif of roughly eight highly homologous variants that appeared characteristic of ankylosing spondylitis blood.

The J gene is TRBJ1-4, the V gene TRBV9; D is uncertain. The clonotype originates from a male donor with ankylosing spondylitis. Specimen: blood, either unsorted or a sorted T cell fraction (not recorded which). The CDR3: CASTRTGTNEKLFF. The CDR3 DNA follows: TGTGCCAGCACGAGGACGGGAACTAATGAAAAACTGTTTTTT.